The TCR beta chain under discussion was sequenced for a study of patients and donors after allogeneic stem cell transplantation. This clonotype came up many times. The CDR3 has 16 residues. V lost 0 bases and J 4 bases, leaving 10 bases between the germline ends. Germline V gene sequence: CDR1 LNHNV, CDR2 YYDKDF (reference sequence). A single record per CDR3 protein comes from TCRdb applying MiXCR to the RT-PCR reads. In the table there are 800,000 to 1,000,000 distinct CDR3 sequences, about a sixth of which are singletons. This sequence joins TRBV15 and TRBJ1-6, with no clear D. The material sequenced was blood, either unsorted or a sorted T cell fraction (not recorded which). This clonotype originated in a human donor who was either an allogeneic HSCT recipient or a stem cell or donor lymphocyte infusion donor (not recorded which). It is not recorded whose cells these are; they may come from a transplant donor. CDR3 nucleotide sequence: TGTGCCACCAGCAGAGATCACTCCCAATATAATTCACCCCTCCACTTT. Residues: CATSRDHSQYNSPLHF.